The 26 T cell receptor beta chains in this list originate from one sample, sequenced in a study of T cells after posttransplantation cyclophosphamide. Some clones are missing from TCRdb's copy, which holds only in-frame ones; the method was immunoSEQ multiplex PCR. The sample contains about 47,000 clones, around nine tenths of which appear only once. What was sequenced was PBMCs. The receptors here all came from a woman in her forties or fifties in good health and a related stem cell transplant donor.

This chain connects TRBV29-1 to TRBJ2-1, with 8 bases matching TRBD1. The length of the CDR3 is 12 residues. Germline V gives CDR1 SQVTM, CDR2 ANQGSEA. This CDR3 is CRADRAYNEQFF. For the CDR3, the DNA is TGCAGAGCGGACAGGGCCTACAATGAGCAGTTCTTC.

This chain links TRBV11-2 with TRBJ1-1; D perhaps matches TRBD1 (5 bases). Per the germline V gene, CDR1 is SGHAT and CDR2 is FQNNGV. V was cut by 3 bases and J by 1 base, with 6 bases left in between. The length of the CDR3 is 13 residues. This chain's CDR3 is CASSLGGNTEAFF. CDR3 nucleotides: TGTGCCAGCAGCTTGGGGGGGAACACTGAAGCTTTCTTT.

CDR3 bases: TGCGCCAGCAGCACAGGGGGACCTAGCACAGATACGCAGTATTTT. Amino acids: CASSTGGPSTDTQYF. The rearrangement joins TRBV10-1 to TRBJ2-3; 8 nucleotides match TRBD1. This CDR3 region has 15 residues. The V segment lost 6 bases and the J segment 0 bases; nucleotides outside the gene matches: 5. Germline CDR1 and CDR2: WNHNN and SYGVQD (reference sequence).

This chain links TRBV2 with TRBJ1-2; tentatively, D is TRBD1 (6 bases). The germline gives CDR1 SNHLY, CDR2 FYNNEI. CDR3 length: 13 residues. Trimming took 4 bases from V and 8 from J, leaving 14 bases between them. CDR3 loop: CASSGSYREGYTF. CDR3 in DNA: TGTGCCAGCAGTGGATCTTACAGGGAAGGCTACACCTTC.

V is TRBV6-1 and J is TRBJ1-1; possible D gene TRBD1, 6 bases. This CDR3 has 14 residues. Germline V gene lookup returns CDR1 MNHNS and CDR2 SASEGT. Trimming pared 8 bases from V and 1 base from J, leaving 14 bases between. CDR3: CASSQGQENTEAFF. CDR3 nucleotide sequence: TGTGCCAGCTCCCAGGGGCAGGAGAACACTGAAGCTTTCTTT.

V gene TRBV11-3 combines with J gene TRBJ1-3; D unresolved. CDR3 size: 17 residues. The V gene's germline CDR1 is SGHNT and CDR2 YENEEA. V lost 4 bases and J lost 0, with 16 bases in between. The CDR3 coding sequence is TGTGCCAGCAGCTCCGGCCCGCACAGCCCCTCTGGAAACACCATATATTTT. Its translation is CASSSGPHSPSGNTIYF.

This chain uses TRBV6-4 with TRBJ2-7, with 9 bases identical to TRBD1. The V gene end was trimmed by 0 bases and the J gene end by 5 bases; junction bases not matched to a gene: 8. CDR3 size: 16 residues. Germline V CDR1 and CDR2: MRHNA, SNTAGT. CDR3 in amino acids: CASSDSQGQGHHEQYF. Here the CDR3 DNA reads TGTGCCAGCAGTGACTCCCAGGGACAGGGTCACCACGAGCAGTACTTC.

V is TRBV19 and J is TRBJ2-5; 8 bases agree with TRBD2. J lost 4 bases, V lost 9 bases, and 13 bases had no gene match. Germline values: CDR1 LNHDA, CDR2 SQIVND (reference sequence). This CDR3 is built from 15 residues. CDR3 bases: TGTGCCAGCGCCGACCAGGGACTAGTCATAGAGACCCAGTACTTC. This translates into CASADQGLVIETQYF.

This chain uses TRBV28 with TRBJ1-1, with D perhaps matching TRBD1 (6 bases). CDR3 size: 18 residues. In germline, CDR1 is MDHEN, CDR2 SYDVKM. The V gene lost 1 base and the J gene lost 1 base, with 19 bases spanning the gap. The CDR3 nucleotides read TGTGCCAGCAGTTTATCTGGACAGCCTACGGGAGGGAACACTGAAGCTTTCTTT. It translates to CASSLSGQPTGGNTEAFF.

CDR3 in DNA: TGCGCCAGCAGCGGCATGGGGGTGGGGGCCCAAGAGACCCAGTACTTC. As protein: CASSGMGVGAQETQYF. This chain connects TRBV5-1 to TRBJ2-5; D might be TRBD1 (6 bases). Germline V lookup: CDR1 SGHRS, CDR2 YFSETQ. V lost 4 bases, J lost 1 base, and 17 bases lay in between. The CDR3 spans 16 residues. The entire variable domain, with the rest obtained from reference TRBV5-1 and TRBJ2-5, is as follows: KAGVTQTPRYLIKTRGQQVTLSCSPISGHRSVSWYQQTPGQGLQFLFEYFSETQRNKGNFPGRFSGRQFSNSRSEMNVSTLELGDSALYLCASSGMGVGAQETQYFGPGTRLLVL.

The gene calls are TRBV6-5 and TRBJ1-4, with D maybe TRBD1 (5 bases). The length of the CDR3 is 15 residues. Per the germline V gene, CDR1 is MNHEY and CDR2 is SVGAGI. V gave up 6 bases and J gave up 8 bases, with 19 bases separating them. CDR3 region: CASSRQGEGREKLFF. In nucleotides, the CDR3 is TGTGCCAGCAGCAGGCAGGGCGAAGGTCGGGAAAAACTGTTTTTT.

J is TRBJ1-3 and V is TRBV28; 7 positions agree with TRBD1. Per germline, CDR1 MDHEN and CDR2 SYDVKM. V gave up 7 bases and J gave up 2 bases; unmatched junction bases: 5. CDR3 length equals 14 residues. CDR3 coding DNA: TGTGCCAGCACCTTAGACAGGGCTGGAAACACCATATATTTT. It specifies CASTLDRAGNTIYF.

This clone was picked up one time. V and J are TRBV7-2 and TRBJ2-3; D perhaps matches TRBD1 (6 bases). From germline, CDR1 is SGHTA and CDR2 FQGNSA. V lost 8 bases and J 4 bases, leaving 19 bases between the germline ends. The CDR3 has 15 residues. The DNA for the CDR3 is TGTGCCAGCCGGCGAGGGGGTGCGTATCCAGATACGCAGTATTTT. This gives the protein CASRRGGAYPDTQYF.

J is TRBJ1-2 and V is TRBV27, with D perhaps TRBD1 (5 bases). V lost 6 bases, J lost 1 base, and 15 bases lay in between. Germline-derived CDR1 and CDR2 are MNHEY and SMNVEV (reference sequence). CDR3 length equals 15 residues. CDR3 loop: CASRGPGGVNYGYTF. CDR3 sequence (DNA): TGTGCCAGCAGGGGCCCTGGGGGGGTTAACTATGGCTACACCTTC.

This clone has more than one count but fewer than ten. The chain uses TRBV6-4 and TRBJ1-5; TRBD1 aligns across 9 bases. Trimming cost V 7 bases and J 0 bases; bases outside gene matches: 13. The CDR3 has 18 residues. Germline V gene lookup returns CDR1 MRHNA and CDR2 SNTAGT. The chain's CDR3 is CASTETGGPDHSNQPQHF. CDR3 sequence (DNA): TGTGCCAGCACTGAGACAGGGGGGCCCGATCATAGCAATCAGCCCCAGCATTTT.

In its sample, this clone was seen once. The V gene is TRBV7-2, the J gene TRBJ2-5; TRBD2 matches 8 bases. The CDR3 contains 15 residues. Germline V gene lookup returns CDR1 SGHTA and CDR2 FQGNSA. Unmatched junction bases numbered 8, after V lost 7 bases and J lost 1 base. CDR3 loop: CASTSSRGGQETQYF. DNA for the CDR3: TGTGCCAGCACCTCCTCCCGGGGGGGCCAAGAGACCCAGTACTTC.

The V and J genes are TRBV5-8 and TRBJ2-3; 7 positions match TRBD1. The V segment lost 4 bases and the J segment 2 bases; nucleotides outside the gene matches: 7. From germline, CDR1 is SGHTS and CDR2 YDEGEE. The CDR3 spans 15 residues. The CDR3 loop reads CASSLGQGDTDTQYF. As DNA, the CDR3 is TGTGCCAGCAGCCTCGGGCAGGGGGACACAGATACGCAGTATTTT.

The CDR3 region is CASRGGLGSYNEQFF. The CDR3 nucleotides read TGTGCCAGCAGAGGAGGTTTGGGCTCATACAATGAGCAGTTCTTC. This chain uses TRBV28 with TRBJ2-1, with D perhaps matching TRBD2 (5 bases). The V and J ends lost 6 bases and 4 bases respectively, with 16 bases between them. The CDR3 extends over 15 amino acids. From germline, CDR1 is MDHEN and CDR2 SYDVKM.

CDR3 loop: CASSLGRLARRNEQFF. CDR3 bases: TGTGCCAGCAGCTTAGGACGACTAGCCCGACGGAATGAGCAGTTCTTC. The chain links TRBV7-9 to TRBJ2-1; 7 bases agree with TRBD2. V shed 1 base and J 7 bases; nucleotides not matched to a gene: 10. This CDR3 contains 16 residues. Germline V CDR1 and CDR2: SEHNR, FQNEAQ (reference sequence).

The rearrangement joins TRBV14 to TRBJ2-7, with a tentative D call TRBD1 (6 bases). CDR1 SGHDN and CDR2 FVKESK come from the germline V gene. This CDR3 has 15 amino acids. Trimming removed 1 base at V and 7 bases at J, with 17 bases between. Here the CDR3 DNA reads TGTGCCAGCAGCCAAGCAAACAGGGAGATAGAAGAGCAGTACTTC. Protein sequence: CASSQANREIEEQYF.

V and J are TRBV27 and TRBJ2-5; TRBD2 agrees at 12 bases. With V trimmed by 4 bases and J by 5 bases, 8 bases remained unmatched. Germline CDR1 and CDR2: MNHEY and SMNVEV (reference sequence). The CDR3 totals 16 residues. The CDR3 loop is CASSSLAGGLVETQYF. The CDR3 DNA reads TGTGCCAGCAGTTCTCTAGCGGGGGGGCTGGTGGAGACCCAGTACTTC.

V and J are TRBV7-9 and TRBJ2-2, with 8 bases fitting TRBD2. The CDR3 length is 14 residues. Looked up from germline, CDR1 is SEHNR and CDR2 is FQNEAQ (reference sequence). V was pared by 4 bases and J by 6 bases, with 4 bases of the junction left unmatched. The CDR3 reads CASSSLREAGELFF. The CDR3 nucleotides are TGTGCCAGCAGCTCACTGCGGGAGGCCGGGGAGCTGTTTTTT.

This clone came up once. Here the CDR3 DNA reads TGTGCCAGCAGTCGACAGGGGGGGGGCAATCAGCCCCAGCATTTT. It codes for CASSRQGGGNQPQHF. V gene TRBV27 combines with J gene TRBJ1-5, with TRBD1 identical over 9 bases. This CDR3 contains 15 residues. CDR1 and CDR2 from the germline V gene are MNHEY and SMNVEV (reference sequence). Germline trimming cut 5 bases from V and 2 bases from J; bases unmatched to any gene: 4.

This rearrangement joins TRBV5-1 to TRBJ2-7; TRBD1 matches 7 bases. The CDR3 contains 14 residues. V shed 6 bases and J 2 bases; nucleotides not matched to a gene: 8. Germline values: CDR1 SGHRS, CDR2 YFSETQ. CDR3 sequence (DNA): TGCGCCAGCACGCCAGGGACAGAAGCCTACGAGCAGTACTTC. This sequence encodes CASTPGTEAYEQYF.

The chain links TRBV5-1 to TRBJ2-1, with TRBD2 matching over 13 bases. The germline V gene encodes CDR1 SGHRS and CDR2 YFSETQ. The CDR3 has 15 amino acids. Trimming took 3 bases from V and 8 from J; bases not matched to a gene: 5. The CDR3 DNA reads TGCGCCAGCAGCTACAGGACTAGCGGGAGCGATGAGCAGTTCTTC. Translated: CASSYRTSGSDEQFF.

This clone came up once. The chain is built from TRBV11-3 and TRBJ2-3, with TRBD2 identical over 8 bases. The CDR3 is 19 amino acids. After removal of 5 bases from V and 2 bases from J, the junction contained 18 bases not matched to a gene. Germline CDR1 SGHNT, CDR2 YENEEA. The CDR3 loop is CASSPNGGASGENTDTQYF. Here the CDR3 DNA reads TGTGCCAGCAGCCCCAACGGGGGGGCTAGCGGAGAAAACACAGATACGCAGTATTTT. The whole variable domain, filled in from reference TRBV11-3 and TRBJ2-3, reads EAGVVQSPRYKIIEKKQPVAFWCNPISGHNTLYWYLQNLGQGPELLIRYENEEAVDDSQLPKDRFSAERLKGVDSTLKIQPAELGDSAVYLCASSPNGGASGENTDTQYFGPGTRLTVL.